Listed below are T cell receptor beta chains from one sample, sequenced in a study of blood T cells in healthy people across ages. TCRdb re-derived calls from the 5' RACE reads in MiXCR, one entry per CDR3 protein. The profile shows about 970,000 distinct CDR3 sequences, roughly half of them singletons. Material for sequencing was blood. All receptors derive from a woman aged 60 to 75 in good health. CDR3s leave out the opening cysteine and the closing phenylalanine or tryptophan. Each record gives: J gene, V gene, CDR3 length, CDR3 protein.

TRBJ1-2 | TRBV7-9 | 10 | ASMGSRDGYT
TRBJ1-1 | TRBV28 | 10 | ASRTANAEAF
TRBJ2-5 | TRBV7-9 | 11 | ASGRASMVTQY
TRBJ1-2 | TRBV20-1 | 8 | SAAGLRYT
TRBJ1-5 | TRBV4-1 | 15 | ASSQDMWTRSNQPQH
TRBJ2-7 | TRBV3-1 | 10 | ASSQVKGEQY
TRBJ2-5 | TRBV20-1 | 11 | SARELAEETRY
TRBJ2-7 | TRBV14 | 13 | ASSSARAGAYEQY
TRBJ2-7 | TRBV7-2 | 14 | ASSAETSGRFYEQY
TRBJ2-5 | TRBV7-9 | 12 | ASSLCGGQETQY
TRBJ2-7 | TRBV7-2 | 13 | ASSLERETPYEQY
TRBJ2-7 | TRBV7-9 | 14 | ASSSRKTGRMMEQY
TRBJ2-3 | TRBV2 | 13 | ASSASGISVDTQY